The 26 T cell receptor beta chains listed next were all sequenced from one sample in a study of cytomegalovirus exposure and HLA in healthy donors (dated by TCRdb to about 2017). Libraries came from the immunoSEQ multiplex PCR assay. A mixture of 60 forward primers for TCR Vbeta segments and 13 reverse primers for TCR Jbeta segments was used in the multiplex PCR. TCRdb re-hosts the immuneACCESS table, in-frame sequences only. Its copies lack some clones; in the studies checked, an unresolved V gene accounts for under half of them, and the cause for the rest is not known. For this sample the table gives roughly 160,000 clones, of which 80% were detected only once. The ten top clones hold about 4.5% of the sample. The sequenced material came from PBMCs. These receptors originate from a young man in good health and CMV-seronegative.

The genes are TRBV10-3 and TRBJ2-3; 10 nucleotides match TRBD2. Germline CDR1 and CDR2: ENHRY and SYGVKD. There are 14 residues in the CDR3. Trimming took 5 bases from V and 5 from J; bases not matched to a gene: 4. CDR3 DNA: TGTGCCATCAGTATAGCGGGGGGCGGAGATACGCAGTATTTT. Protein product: CAISIAGGGDTQYF.

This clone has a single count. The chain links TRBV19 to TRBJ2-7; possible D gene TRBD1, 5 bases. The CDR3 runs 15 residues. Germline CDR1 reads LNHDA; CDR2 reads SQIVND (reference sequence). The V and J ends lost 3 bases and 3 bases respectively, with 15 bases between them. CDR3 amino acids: CASSIVRGRGYEQYF. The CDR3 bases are TGTGCCAGTAGTATTGTAAGGGGAAGAGGCTACGAGCAGTACTTC. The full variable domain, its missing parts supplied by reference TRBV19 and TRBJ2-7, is DGGITQSPKYLFRKEGQNVTLSCEQNLNHDAMYWYRQDPGQGLRLIYYSQIVNDFQKGDIAEGYSVSREKKESFPLTVTSAQKNPTAFYLCASSIVRGRGYEQYFGPGTRLTVT.

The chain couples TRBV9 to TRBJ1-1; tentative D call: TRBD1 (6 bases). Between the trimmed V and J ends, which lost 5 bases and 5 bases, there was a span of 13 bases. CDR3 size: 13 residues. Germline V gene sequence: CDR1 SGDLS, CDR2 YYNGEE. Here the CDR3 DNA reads TGTGCCAGCAGTAGCACAGGGTATACTGAAGCTTTCTTT. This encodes CASSSTGYTEAFF.

The chain's CDR3 is CASSLMPGYSGNTIYF. For the CDR3, the DNA is TGCGCCAGCAGCTTGATGCCAGGATACTCTGGAAACACCATATATTTT. The chain carries TRBV5-1 and TRBJ1-3; D unclear. This CDR3 spans 16 amino acids. V was shortened by 1 base and J by 0 bases, with 11 bases between the two germline ends. Germline V CDR1 and CDR2: SGHRS, YFSETQ. The full variable domain, rest sourced from reference TRBV5-1 and TRBJ1-3, is KAGVTQTPRYLIKTRGQQVTLSCSPISGHRSVSWYQQTPGQGLQFLFEYFSETQRNKGNFPGRFSGRQFSNSRSEMNVSTLELGDSALYLCASSLMPGYSGNTIYFGEGSWLTVV.

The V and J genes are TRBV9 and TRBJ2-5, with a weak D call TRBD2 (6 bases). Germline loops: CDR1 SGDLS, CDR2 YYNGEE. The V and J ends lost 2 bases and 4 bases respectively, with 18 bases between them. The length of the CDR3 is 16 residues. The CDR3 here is CASSVSSTGGGETQYF. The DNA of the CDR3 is TGTGCCAGCAGCGTCTCTTCCACCGGGGGAGGAGAGACCCAGTACTTC.

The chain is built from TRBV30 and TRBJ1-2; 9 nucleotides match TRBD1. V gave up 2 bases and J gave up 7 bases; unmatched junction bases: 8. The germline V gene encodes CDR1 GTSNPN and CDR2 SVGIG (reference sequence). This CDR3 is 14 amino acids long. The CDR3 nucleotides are TGTGCCTGGAGTAGGGGACAGGGTAGTTTTGGCTACACCTTC. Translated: CAWSRGQGSFGYTF.

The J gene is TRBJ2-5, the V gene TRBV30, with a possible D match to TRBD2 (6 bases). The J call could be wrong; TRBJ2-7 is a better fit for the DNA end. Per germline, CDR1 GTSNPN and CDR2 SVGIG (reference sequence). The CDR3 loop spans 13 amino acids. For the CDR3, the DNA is TGTGCCTGGAATCAGGGACTCTCCTACGAGCAGTACTTC. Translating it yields CAWNQGLSYEQYF.

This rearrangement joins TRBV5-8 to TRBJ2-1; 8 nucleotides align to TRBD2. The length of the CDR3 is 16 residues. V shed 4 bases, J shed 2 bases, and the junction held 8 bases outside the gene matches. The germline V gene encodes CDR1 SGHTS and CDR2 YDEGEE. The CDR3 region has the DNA TGTGCCAGCAGCGGGGTGGCGGGAGGCACCTACAATGAGCAGTTCTTC. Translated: CASSGVAGGTYNEQFF.

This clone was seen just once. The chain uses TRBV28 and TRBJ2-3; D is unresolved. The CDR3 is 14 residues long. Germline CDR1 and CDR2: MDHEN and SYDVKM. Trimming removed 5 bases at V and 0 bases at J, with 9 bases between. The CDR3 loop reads CASSEQPSTDTQYF. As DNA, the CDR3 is TGTGCCAGCAGTGAACAGCCTAGCACAGATACGCAGTATTTT.

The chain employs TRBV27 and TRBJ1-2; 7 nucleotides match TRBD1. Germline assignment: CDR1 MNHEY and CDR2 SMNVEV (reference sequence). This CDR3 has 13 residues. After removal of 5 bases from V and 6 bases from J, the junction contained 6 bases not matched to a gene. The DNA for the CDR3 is TGTGCCAGCAGTCTCTCAGGGGGTAATGGCTACACCTTC. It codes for CASSLSGGNGYTF.

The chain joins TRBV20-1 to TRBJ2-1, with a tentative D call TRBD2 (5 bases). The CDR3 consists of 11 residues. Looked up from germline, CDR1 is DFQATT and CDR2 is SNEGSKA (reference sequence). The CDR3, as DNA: TGCAGCTTCCGGGACTACAATGAGCAGTTCTTC. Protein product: CSFRDYNEQFF.

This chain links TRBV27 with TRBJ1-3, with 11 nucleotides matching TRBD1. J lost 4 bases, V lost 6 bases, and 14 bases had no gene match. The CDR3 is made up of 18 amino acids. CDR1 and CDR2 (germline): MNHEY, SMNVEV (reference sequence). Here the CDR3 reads CASSPGTGGPLGGNTIYF. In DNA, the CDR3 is TGTGCCAGCAGCCCCGGGACAGGGGGACCTTTGGGAGGAAACACCATATATTTT.

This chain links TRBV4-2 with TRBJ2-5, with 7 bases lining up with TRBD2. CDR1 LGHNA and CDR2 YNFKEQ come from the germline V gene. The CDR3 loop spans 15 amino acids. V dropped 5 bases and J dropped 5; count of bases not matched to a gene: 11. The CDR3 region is CASSSGPGGSETQYF. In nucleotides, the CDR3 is TGTGCCAGCAGCAGTGGCCCGGGGGGTTCCGAGACCCAGTACTTC.

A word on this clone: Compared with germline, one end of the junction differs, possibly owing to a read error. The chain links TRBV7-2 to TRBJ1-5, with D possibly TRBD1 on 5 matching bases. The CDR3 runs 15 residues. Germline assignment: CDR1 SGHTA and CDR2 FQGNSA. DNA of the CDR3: TGTGCCAGCAGCTTAGCCCTCGGGGGGGACGTCCCCCAGGATTTT. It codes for CASSLALGGDVPQDF.

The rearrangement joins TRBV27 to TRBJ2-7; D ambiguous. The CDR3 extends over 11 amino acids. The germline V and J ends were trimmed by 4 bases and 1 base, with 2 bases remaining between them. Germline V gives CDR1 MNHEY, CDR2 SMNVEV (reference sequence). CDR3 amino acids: CASSSSYEQYF. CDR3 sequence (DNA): TGTGCCAGCAGTTCATCCTACGAGCAGTACTTC.

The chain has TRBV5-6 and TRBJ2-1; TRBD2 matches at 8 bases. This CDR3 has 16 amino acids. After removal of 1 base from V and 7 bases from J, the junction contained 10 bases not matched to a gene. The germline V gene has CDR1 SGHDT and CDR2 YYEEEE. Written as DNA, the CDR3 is TGTGCCAGCAGCTTGCCAGCGGGAGTTCGAGCTAATGAGCAGTTCTTC. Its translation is CASSLPAGVRANEQFF.

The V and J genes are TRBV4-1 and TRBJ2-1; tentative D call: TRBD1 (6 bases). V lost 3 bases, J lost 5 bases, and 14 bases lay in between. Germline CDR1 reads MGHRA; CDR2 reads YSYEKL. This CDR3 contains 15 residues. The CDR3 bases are TGCGCCAGCAGCCAGACAGGAACAGCGGACAATGAGCAGTTCTTC. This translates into CASSQTGTADNEQFF.

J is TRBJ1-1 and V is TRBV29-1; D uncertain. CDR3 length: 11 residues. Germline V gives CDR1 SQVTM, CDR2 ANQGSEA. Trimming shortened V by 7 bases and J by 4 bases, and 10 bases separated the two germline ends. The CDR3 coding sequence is TGCAGCGGGAGAGGGTCCACTGAAGCTTTCTTT. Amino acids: CSGRGSTEAFF.

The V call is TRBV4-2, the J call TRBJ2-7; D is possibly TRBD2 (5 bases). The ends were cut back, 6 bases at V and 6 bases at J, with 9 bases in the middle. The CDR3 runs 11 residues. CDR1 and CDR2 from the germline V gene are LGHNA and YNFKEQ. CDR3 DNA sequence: TGTGCCAGCAGTTCGGGGATCGAGCAGTACTTC. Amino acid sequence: CASSSGIEQYF.

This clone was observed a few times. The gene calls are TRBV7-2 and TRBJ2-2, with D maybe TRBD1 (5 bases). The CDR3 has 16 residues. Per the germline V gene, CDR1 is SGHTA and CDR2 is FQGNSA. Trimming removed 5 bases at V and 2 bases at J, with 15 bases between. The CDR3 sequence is CASSLRTWYNTGELFF. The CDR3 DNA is TGTGCCAGCAGCCTAAGGACATGGTATAACACCGGGGAGCTGTTTTTT.

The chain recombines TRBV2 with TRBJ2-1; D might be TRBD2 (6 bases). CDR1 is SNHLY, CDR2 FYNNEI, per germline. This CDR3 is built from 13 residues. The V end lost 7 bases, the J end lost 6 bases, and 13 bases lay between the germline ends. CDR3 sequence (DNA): TGTGCCAGCAAGTGGCTAGCGAGCAATGAGCAGTTCTTC. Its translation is CASKWLASNEQFF.

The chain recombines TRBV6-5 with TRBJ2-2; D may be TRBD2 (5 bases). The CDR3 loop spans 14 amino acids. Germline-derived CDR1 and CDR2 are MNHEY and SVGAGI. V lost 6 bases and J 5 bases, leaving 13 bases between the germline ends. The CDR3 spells CASSPDGGTGELFF. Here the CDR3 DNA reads TGTGCCAGCAGCCCGGACGGCGGGACCGGGGAGCTGTTTTTT.

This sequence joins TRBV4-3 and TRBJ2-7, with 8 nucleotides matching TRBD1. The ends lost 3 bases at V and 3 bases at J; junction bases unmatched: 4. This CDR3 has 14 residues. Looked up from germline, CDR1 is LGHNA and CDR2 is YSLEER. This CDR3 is CASSHEQGGYEQYF. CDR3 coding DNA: TGCGCCAGCAGCCATGAACAGGGGGGCTACGAGCAGTACTTC.

The CDR3: CASSLEERVAGVTGELFF. CDR3 nucleotide sequence: TGTGCCAGCAGCTTAGAGGAACGGGTAGCGGGGGTCACCGGGGAGCTGTTTTTT. V usage is TRBV11-2 and J usage is TRBJ2-2; 9 nucleotides align to TRBD2. The CDR3 has 18 residues. Losses at the gene ends were 0 bases for V and 4 bases for J; bases not matched to a gene: 9. The germline V gene has CDR1 SGHAT and CDR2 FQNNGV.

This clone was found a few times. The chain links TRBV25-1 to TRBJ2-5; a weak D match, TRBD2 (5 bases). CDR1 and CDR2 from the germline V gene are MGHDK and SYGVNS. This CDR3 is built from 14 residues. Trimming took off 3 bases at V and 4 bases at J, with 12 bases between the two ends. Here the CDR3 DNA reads TGTGCCAGCAGTGATTCAGTAGGAGGAGAGACCCAGTACTTC. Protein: CASSDSVGGETQYF.

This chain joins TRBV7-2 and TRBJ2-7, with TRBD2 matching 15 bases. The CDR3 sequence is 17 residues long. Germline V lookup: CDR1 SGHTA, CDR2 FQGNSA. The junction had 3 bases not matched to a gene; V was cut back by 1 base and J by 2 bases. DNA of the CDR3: TGTGCCAGCAGCTTAGGGACTAGCGGGGGGGCGGCCTACGAGCAGTACTTC. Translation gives CASSLGTSGGAAYEQYF.